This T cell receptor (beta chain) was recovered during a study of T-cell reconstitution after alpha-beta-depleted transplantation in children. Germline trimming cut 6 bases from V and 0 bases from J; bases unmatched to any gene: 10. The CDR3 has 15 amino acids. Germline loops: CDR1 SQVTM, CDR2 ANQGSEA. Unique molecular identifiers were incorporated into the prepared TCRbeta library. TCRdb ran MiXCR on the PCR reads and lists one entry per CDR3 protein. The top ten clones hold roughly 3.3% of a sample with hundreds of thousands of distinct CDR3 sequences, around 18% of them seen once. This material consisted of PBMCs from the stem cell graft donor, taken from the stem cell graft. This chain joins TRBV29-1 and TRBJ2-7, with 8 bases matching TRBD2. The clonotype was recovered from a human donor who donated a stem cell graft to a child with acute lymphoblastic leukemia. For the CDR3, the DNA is TGCAGCGTCAAGTGGAGGAGCGGGAGCTCCTACGAGCAGTACTTC. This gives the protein CSVKWRSGSSYEQYF.